The 8 T cell receptor beta chains reported below all come from one sample, sequenced in a study of CD8 T cells in Susac syndrome. Reverse transcription used about 0.45 to 1 ug RNA and random hexamers. TCRdb recomputed calls from the immunoSEQ multiplex PCR reads with MiXCR, one row per CDR3 protein. This table has under 200,000 distinct CDR3 sequences, around 94% appearing once. The sequencing sample was made of CD4+ T cells from PBMCs. The receptors derive from a human donor with Susac syndrome.

The chain couples TRBV12-3 or TRBV12-4 to TRBJ1-1; D is unclear. The ends were cut back, 1 base at V and 1 base at J, with 7 bases in the middle. The CDR3 is made up of 14 amino acids. The CDR3 bases are TGTGCCAGCAGTTTAGTTCGGCCGAACACTGAAGCTTTCTTT. Amino acid sequence: CASSLVRPNTEAFF.

The CDR3 region is CASRGTGKNNSPLHF. The CDR3 bases are TGTGCCAGCAGGGGGACAGGGAAGAATAATTCACCCCTCCACTTT. The chain couples TRBV3-1 to TRBJ1-6; TRBD1 matches at 9 bases. The V gene's germline CDR1 is LGHDT and CDR2 YNNKEL (reference sequence). There are 15 residues in the CDR3. Trimming took 6 bases from V and 5 from J; bases not matched to a gene: 5.

As DNA, the CDR3 is TGCGCCAGCAGTGAGGAAGGGACAGGGGAAGAGACCCAGTACTTC. Its translation: CASSEEGTGEETQYF. The chain has TRBV10-2 and TRBJ2-5; 10 bases match TRBD1. This CDR3 spans 15 amino acids. With 2 bases clipped from V and 3 bases from J, the junction kept 3 bases outside the gene matches. Germline values: CDR1 WSHSY, CDR2 SAAADI.

This chain joins TRBV14 and TRBJ2-1; the match to TRBD2 covers 13 bases. Germline loops: CDR1 SGHDN, CDR2 FVKESK. The V segment lost 4 bases and the J segment 6 bases; nucleotides outside the gene matches: 9. The CDR3 has 17 amino acids. DNA of the CDR3: TGTGCCAGCAGCCCTCGGGAAGGGACTAGCGGGGCCAATGAGCAGTTCTTC. It yields the protein CASSPREGTSGANEQFF.

The chain employs TRBV6-5 and TRBJ2-7; no definite D call. The ends were cut back, 0 bases at V and 1 base at J, with 7 bases in the middle. CDR1 is MNHEY, CDR2 SVGAGI, per germline. The CDR3 consists of 14 residues. The CDR3 DNA sequence: TGTGCCAGCAGTTACTCTTTCGGGTCCTACGAGCAGTACTTC. This codes for CASSYSFGSYEQYF.

The chain couples TRBV6-5 to TRBJ1-1; 7 bases align to TRBD1. The CDR3 extends over 14 amino acids. In germline, CDR1 is MNHEY, CDR2 SVGAGI. After removal of 4 bases from V and 5 bases from J, the junction contained 7 bases not matched to a gene. DNA of the CDR3: TGTGCCAGCAGTTGGAGGGGGCGAGGGACTGAAGCTTTCTTT. Its translation: CASSWRGRGTEAFF.

The rearrangement joins TRBV7-9 to TRBJ1-2; TRBD1 is a possible D gene (5 bases). The V gene's germline CDR1 is SEHNR and CDR2 FQNEAQ (reference sequence). The V end was cut by 5 bases, the J end by 9 bases, with 22 bases between. The CDR3 spans 15 residues. The CDR3 DNA is TGTGCCAGCAGCCCTGGACACGGGGAATCGAGTAGCTACACCTTC. Translated, it gives CASSPGHGESSSYTF. The complete variable domain, with remaining parts taken from reference TRBV7-9 and TRBJ1-2, reads DTGVSQNPRHKITKRGQNVTFRCDPISEHNRLYWYRQTLGQGPEFLTYFQNEAQLEKSRLLSDRFSAERPKGSFSTLEIQRTEQGDSAMYLCASSPGHGESSSYTFGSGTRLTVV.

The chain joins TRBV20-1 to TRBJ1-1, with unresolved D. The CDR3 totals 13 residues. Germline V gene lookup returns CDR1 DFQATT and CDR2 SNEGSKA (reference sequence). The V and J ends lost 3 bases and 5 bases respectively, with 13 bases between them. The CDR3 loop is CSASGPSGTEAFF. CDR3 DNA sequence: TGCAGTGCTAGTGGACCTTCCGGGACTGAAGCTTTCTTT.